Listed here are 2 T cell receptor beta chains from one sample, sequenced in a study of T cells in Graves' hyperthyroidism and ophthalmopathy. Researchers amplified the TCR beta CDR3 regions from RNA transcripts. The TCR CDR3 first-round RT-PCR relied on the HTBI primer set. TCRdb fed the multiplex PCR reads into MiXCR, producing one record per CDR3 protein. This sample has about 840,000 distinct CDR3 sequences, with around 38% found just once. Input material: blood. The receptors come from a man aged 18 to 35 with Graves' hyperthyroidism.

The chain joins TRBV9 to TRBJ1-6; maybe TRBD1 (6 bases). Trimming removed 5 bases at V and 8 bases at J, with 11 bases between. Germline values: CDR1 SGDLS, CDR2 YYNGEE. This CDR3 contains 13 residues. The CDR3 DNA reads TGTGCCAGCAGTTACAGGGCGGATTCACCCCTCCACTTT. Residues: CASSYRADSPLHF.

The J gene is TRBJ1-5, the V gene TRBV19; TRBD1 is a possible D gene (5 bases). Deletions cut 4 bases from V and 8 bases from J, with 12 bases between. This CDR3 spans 13 amino acids. CDR1 and CDR2 from the germline V gene are LNHDA and SQIVND (reference sequence). The CDR3 is CASSTRVDKPQHF. Here the CDR3 DNA reads TGTGCCAGTAGTACCAGGGTGGATAAGCCCCAGCATTTT. Together with reference TRBV19 and TRBJ1-5, the CDR3 gives the full variable domain: DGGITQSPKYLFRKEGQNVTLSCEQNLNHDAMYWYRQDPGQGLRLIYYSQIVNDFQKGDIAEGYSVSREKKESFPLTVTSAQKNPTAFYLCASSTRVDKPQHFGDGTRLSIL.